These T cell receptor beta chains were read from a single sample in a study of T cell responses to AZD1222 COVID-19 vaccine. Profiling relied on immunoSEQ multiplex PCR, and the TCRdb table lists in-frame clones only, not all of them. The top ten clones hold around 9.9% of a sample with around 100,000 clones, about 86% of them seen once. Source: peripheral blood, taken on day 0 of AZD1222 vaccination. The receptor set was obtained from an adult in good health. CDR3s leave out the opening cysteine and the closing phenylalanine or tryptophan. The listing skips clone size in some rows; elsewhere it reads once, few, many or a size class.

TRBV6-5	-	TRBJ2-7	ASSYSRGSSYEQY
TRBV28	-	TRBJ1-3	ASSPIMGSGNTIY
TRBV18	-	TRBJ2-1	ASSPYNEQF
TRBV19	-	TRBJ1-5	ASSGTGSTQPQH
TRBV6-1	-	TRBJ1-5	ASSEMGGNQPQH
TRBV7-2	-	TRBJ1-4	ASSFGGGGEKLF
TRBV15	-	TRBJ1-4	ATSRGQGAEKLF
TRBV2	-	TRBJ1-2	ASDGGQGPYGYT
TRBV5-1	few	TRBJ1-2	ASSLADRWVFGYT
TRBV6-2/TRBV6-3	-	TRBJ1-1	ASSFSNDRNTEAF
TRBV3-1/TRBV3-2	-	TRBJ1-2	ASSSQLYGYT
TRBV28	few	TRBJ1-2	ASSPGQGSEGYT
TRBV5-6	once	TRBJ2-5	ASSFSAQETQY
TRBV6-2/TRBV6-3	few	TRBJ1-1	ASSAWKDTEAF
TRBV21-1	-	TRBJ1-3	ASSASRGLYGNTIY
TRBV11-1	-	TRBJ2-3	ASSLRLAGRSDTQY
TRBV6-5	-	TRBJ2-7	ASPALGGSYEQY
TRBV6-6	-	TRBJ2-5	ASATYQETQY
TRBV5-8	once	TRBJ2-1	ASSPGLAGGYNEQF
TRBV2	few	TRBJ1-1	ASSMRGDTEAF
TRBV7-6	-	TRBJ2-2	ASTFPTGTANTGELF
TRBV27	-	TRBJ2-1	ASSLGAGSYNEQF
TRBV19	-	TRBJ2-2	ASYYSGRETGELF
TRBV6-5	-	TRBJ2-7	ASAEGGSYEQY
TRBV7-7	-	TRBJ2-5	ASSLGLFQETQY
TRBV7-6	few	TRBJ1-5	ASSPEGGQGRQPQH
TRBV5-1	-	TRBJ1-3	ASSHRGLSGNTIY
TRBV7-2	-	TRBJ2-6	ASSLAPTPGANVLT
TRBV12-3/TRBV12-4	-	TRBJ1-1	ASSLTESAEAF
TRBV7-3	-	TRBJ2-5	ASSQSGEETQY
TRBV6-5	-	TRBJ1-2	ASWRTGVGYT
TRBV18	-	TRBJ2-5	ASSPGQGAGETQY
TRBV28	-	TRBJ1-2	ASSFGQNYGYT
TRBV15	-	TRBJ2-5	ATSRASLGQETQY
TRBV29-1	-	TRBJ2-7	SVGDRDSEQY
TRBV7-2	once	TRBJ1-4	ASSHDGTTNEKLF
TRBV6-2/TRBV6-3	-	TRBJ2-7	ASSYWTSGRDEQY
TRBV2	-	TRBJ1-5	ASSWGTGHSNQPQH
TRBV6-2/TRBV6-3	-	TRBJ1-1	ASSYRGQGRPEAF
TRBV27	-	TRBJ2-1	ASRLAGAGNEQF